This T cell receptor (beta chain) was recorded in a study of cytomegalovirus exposure and HLA in healthy donors. Study-level findings and limits: Analyzed later, association rates of TCRs varied across HLA loci, with DRB1 most and HLA-C fewest.

Points on this clone: The antigen is not known.

The PCR used 60 Vbeta and 13 Jbeta primers. Clones were sequenced by immunoSEQ multiplex PCR, and TCRdb holds only the in-frame ones, with some missing. The table shows 110,000 or so clones, with about three quarters occurring only once. The TCR originated in a male donor in good health and CMV-seronegative. What was sequenced was PBMCs.

The CDR3 bases are TGTGCCAGTAACAGGCGGGGGGACACAGATACGCAGTATTTT. Its translation: CASNRRGDTDTQYF. The chain carries TRBV19 and TRBJ2-3; 8 nucleotides align to TRBD2. V shed 7 bases and J 2 bases; nucleotides not matched to a gene: 5. The length of the CDR3 is 14 residues. Germline CDR1 reads LNHDA; CDR2 reads SQIVND (reference sequence).